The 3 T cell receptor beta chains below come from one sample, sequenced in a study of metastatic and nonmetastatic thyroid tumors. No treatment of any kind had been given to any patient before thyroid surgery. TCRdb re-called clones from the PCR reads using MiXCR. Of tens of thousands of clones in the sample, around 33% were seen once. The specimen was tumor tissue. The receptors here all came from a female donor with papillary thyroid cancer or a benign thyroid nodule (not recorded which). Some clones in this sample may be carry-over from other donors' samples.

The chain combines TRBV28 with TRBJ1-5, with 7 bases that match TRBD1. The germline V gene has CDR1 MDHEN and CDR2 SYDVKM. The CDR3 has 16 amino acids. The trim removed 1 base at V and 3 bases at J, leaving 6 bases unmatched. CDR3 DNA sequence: TGTGCCAGCAGTTTATCGAGAGGGGGCAACAATCAGCCCCAGCATTTT. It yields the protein CASSLSRGGNNQPQHF.

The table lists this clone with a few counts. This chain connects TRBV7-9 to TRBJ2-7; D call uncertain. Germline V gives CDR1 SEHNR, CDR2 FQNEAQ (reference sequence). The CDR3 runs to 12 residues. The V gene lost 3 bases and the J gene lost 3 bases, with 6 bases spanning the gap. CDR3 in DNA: TGTGCCAGCAGCTTTTATAACTACGAGCAGTACTTC. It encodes CASSFYNYEQYF.

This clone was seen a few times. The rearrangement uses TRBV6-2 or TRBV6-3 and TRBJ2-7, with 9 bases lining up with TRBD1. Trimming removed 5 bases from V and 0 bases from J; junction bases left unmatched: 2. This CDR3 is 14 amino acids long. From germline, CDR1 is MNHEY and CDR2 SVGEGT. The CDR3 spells CASSTGQGSYEQYF. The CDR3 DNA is TGTGCCAGCAGTACGGGACAGGGCTCCTACGAGCAGTACTTC.